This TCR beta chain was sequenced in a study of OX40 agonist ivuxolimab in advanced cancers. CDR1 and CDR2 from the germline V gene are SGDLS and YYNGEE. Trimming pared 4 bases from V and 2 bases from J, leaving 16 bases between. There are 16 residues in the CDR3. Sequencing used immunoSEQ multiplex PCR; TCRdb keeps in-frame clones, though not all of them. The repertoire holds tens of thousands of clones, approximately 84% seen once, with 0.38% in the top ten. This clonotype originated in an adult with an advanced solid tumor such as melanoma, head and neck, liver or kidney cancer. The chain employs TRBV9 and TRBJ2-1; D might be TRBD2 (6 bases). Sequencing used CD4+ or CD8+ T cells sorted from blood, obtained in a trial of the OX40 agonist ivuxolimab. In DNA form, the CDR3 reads TGTGCCAGCAGCCCAGAAGGTAGCGGAACCTACAATGAGCAGTTCTTC. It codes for CASSPEGSGTYNEQFF.